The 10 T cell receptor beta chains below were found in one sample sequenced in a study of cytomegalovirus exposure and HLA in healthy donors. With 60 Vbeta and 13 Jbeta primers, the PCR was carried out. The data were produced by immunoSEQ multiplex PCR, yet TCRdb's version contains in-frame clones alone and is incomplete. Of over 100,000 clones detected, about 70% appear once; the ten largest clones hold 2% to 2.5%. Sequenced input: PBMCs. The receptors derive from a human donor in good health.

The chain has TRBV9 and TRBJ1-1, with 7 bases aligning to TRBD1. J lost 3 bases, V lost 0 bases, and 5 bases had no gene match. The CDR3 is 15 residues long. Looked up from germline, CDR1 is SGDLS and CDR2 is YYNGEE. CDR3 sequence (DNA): TGTGCCAGCAGCGTAGTGGGCAGGGGGGACACTGAAGCTTTCTTT. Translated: CASSVVGRGDTEAFF.

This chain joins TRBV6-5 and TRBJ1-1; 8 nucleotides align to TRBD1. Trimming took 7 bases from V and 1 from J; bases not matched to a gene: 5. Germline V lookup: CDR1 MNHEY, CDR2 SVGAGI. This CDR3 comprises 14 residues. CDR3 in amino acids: CASTTDRGNTEAFF. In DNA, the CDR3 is TGTGCCAGCACCACCGACAGGGGGAACACTGAAGCTTTCTTT.

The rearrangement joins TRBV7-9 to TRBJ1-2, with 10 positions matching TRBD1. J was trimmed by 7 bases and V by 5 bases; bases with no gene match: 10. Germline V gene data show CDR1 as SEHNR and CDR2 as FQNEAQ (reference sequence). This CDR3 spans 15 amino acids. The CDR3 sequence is CASSPLTGGKSGYTF. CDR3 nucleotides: TGTGCCAGCAGCCCGTTGACAGGGGGCAAGAGTGGCTACACCTTC.

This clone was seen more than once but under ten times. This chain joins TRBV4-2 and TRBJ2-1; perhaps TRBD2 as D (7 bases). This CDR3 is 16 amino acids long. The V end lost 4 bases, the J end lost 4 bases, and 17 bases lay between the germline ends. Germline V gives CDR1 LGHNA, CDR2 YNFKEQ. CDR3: CASSLEGGGAYNEQFF. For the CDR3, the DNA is TGTGCCAGCAGCCTCGAAGGGGGGGGTGCTTACAATGAGCAGTTCTTC.

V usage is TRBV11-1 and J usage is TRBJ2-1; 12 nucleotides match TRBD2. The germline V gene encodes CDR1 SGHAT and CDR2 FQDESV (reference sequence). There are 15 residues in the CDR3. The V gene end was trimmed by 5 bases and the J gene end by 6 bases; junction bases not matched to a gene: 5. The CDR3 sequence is CASSTRTSGINEQFF. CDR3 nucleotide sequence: TGTGCCAGCAGCACCCGGACTAGCGGGATCAATGAGCAGTTCTTC. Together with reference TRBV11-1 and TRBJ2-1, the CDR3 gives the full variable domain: EAEVAQSPRYKITEKSQAVAFWCDPISGHATLYWYRQILGQGPELLVQFQDESVVDDSQLPKDRFSAERLKGVDSTLKIQPAELGDSAMYLCASSTRTSGINEQFFGPGTRLTVL.

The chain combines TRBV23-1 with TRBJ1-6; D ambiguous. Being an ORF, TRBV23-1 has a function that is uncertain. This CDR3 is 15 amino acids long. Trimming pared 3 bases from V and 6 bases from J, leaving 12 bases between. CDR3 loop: CASSQRFGINSPLHF. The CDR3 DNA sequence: TGCGCCAGCAGTCAGAGGTTCGGTATTAATTCACCCCTCCACTTT.

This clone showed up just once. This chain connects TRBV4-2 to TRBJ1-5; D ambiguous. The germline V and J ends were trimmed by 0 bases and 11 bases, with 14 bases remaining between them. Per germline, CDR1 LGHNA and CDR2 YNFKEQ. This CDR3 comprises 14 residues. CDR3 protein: CASSQDASSGAQHF. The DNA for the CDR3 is TGTGCCAGCAGCCAAGACGCCAGCTCGGGAGCCCAGCATTTT.

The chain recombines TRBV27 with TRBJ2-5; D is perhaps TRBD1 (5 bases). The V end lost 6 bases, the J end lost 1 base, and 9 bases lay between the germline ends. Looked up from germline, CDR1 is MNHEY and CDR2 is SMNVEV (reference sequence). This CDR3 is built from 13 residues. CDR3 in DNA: TGTGCCAGCAGCGCCAGGGTCCAAGAGACCCAGTACTTC. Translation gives CASSARVQETQYF.

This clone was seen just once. CDR3 in DNA: TGTGCCAGCAGTTTAGCGGGAACTCCCTCCTACGAGCAGTACTTC. It yields the protein CASSLAGTPSYEQYF. This chain links TRBV6-5 with TRBJ2-5, with TRBD2 identical over 8 bases. The DNA matches TRBJ2-7 better at its end, which makes the J call doubtful. The CDR3 consists of 15 residues. Germline values: CDR1 MNHEY, CDR2 SVGAGI.

The CDR3 DNA sequence: TGTGCCAGCAGGTACAGGGGGCAGAGGTCGGATCAGCCCCAGCATTTT. Translation: CASRYRGQRSDQPQHF. The rearrangement uses TRBV7-8 and TRBJ1-5, with 9 bases matching TRBD1. The CDR3 extends over 16 amino acids. Germline trimming cut 6 bases from V and 5 bases from J; bases unmatched to any gene: 11. The germline gives CDR1 SGHVS, CDR2 FQNEAQ.